The following is a T cell receptor (beta chain) sequence with its context. Germline assignment: CDR1 DFQATT and CDR2 SNEGSKA (reference sequence). This CDR3 has 13 amino acids. Trimming cost V 2 bases and J 4 bases; bases outside gene matches: 4. MiXCR, applied by TCRdb to the 5' RACE reads, yields one record per CDR3 protein. The sample lists 500,000 or so distinct CDR3 sequences; 12% to 15% were seen once. This sample stems from a study of identical twins. The sample was also reused in another study, on yellow fever vaccine responses in identical twins.

The sample comprised CD4+ T cells sorted from blood. This TCR came from a woman between 18 and 29 years old in good health. The gene calls are TRBV20-1 and TRBJ1-1, with 7 bases lining up with TRBD1. The chain's CDR3 is CSARTGASTEAFF. The CDR3 bases are TGCAGTGCTAGAACAGGGGCGAGCACTGAAGCTTTCTTT.